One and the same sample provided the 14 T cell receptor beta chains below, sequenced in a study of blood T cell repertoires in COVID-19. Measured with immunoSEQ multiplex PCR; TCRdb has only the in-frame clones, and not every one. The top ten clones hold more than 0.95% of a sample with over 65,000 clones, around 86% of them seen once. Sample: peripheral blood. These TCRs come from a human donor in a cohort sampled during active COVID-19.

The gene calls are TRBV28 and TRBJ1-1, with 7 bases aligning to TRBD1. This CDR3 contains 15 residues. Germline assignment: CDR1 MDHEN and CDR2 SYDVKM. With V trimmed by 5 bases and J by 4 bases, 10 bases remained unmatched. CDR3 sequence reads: CASSPRQGWSTEAFF. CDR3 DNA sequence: TGTGCCAGCAGTCCTCGACAGGGATGGAGCACTGAAGCTTTCTTT.

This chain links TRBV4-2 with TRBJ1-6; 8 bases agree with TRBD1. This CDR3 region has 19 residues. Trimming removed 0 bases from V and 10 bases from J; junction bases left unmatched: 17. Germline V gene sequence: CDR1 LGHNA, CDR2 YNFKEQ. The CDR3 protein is CASSQEPSGGEGRESPLHF. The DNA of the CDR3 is TGTGCCAGCAGCCAAGAACCCTCAGGGGGCGAGGGAAGGGAATCACCCCTCCACTTT.

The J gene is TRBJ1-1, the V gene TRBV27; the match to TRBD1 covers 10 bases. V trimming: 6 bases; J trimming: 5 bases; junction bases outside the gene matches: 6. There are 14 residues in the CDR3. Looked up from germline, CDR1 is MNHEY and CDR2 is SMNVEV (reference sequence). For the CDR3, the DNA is TGTGCCAGCAGGGGGACAGGGGTAAGGACTGAAGCTTTCTTT. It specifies CASRGTGVRTEAFF.

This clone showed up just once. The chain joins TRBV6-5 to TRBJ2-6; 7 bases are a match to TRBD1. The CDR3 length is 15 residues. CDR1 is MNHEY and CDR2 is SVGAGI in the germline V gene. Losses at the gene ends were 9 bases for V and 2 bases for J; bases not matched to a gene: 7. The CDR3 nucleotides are TGTGCCAGTAAACAGGGGAGCCCTGGGGCCAACGTCCTGACTTTC. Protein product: CASKQGSPGANVLTF.

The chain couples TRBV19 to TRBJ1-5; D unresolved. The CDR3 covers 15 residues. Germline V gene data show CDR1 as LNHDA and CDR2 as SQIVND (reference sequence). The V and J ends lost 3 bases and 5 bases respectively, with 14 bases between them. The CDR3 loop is CASSIKTDEYQPQHF. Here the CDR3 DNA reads TGTGCCAGTAGTATCAAAACAGATGAATATCAGCCCCAGCATTTT.

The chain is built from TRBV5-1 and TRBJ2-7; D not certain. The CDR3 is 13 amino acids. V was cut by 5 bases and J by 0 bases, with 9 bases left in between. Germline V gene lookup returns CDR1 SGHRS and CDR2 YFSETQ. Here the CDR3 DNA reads TGCGCCAGCAGACCCCTAGGCTCCTACGAGCAGTACTTC. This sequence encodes CASRPLGSYEQYF.

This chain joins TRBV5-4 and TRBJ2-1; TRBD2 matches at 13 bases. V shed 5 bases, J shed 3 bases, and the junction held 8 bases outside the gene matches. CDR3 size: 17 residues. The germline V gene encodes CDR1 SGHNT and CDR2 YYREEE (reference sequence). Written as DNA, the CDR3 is TGTGCCAGCAGGCGGATACTAGCGGGAGGGGACTACAATGAGCAGTTCTTC. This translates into CASRRILAGGDYNEQFF. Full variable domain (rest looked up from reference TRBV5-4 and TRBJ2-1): ETGVTQSPTHLIKTRGQQVTLRCSSQSGHNTVSWYQQALGQGPQFIFQYYREEENGRGNFPPRFSGLQFPNYSSELNVNALELDDSALYLCASRRILAGGDYNEQFFGPGTRLTVL.

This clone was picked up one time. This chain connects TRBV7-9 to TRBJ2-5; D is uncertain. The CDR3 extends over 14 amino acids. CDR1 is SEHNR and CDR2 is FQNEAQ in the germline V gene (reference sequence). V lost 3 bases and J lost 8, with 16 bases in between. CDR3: CASSFLATIPTQYF. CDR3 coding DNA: TGTGCCAGCAGCTTCCTGGCCACTATCCCTACCCAGTACTTC.

The CDR3 coding sequence is TGTGCCAGCAGTTTATCGGGGGGGGGACAGGGAAAACTGTTTTTT. It yields the protein CASSLSGGGQGKLFF. The V gene is TRBV28, the J gene TRBJ1-4; TRBD1 agrees at 9 bases. Germline CDR1 and CDR2: MDHEN and SYDVKM. V lost 1 base, J lost 10 bases, and 7 bases stayed unmatched. The CDR3 is made up of 15 amino acids.

Written as DNA, the CDR3 is TGTGCCAGTAGTCCACTCGGACAGGGGGGCATAGGAACCGGGGAGCTGTTTTTT. Translation gives CASSPLGQGGIGTGELFF. The J gene is TRBJ2-2, the V gene TRBV19; TRBD1 matches at 10 bases. The CDR3 runs 18 residues. Trimming removed 5 bases from V and 5 bases from J; junction bases left unmatched: 14. Germline lookup yields CDR1 LNHDA and CDR2 SQIVND (reference sequence). Combining the CDR3 with reference TRBV19 and TRBJ2-2 gives the whole variable domain DGGITQSPKYLFRKEGQNVTLSCEQNLNHDAMYWYRQDPGQGLRLIYYSQIVNDFQKGDIAEGYSVSREKKESFPLTVTSAQKNPTAFYLCASSPLGQGGIGTGELFFGEGSRLTVL.

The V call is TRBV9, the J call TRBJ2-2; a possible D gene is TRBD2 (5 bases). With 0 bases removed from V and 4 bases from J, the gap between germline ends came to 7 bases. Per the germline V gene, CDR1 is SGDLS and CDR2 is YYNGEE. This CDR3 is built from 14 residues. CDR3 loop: CASSVGGATGELFF. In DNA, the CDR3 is TGTGCCAGCAGCGTAGGGGGAGCCACCGGGGAGCTGTTTTTT.

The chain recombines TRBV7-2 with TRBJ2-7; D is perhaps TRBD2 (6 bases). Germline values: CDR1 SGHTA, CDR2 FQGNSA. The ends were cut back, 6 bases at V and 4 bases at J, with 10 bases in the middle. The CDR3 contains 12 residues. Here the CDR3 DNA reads TGTGCCAGCAGTCGGGACTTGTACGAGCAGTACTTC. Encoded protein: CASSRDLYEQYF.

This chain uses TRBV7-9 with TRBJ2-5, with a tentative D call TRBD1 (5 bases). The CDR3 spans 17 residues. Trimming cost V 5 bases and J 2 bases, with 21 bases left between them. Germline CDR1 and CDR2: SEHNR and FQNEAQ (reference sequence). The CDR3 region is CASSLTLLDSEQETQYF. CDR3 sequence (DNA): TGTGCCAGCAGCCTTACCCTCCTTGACAGTGAACAAGAGACCCAGTACTTC.

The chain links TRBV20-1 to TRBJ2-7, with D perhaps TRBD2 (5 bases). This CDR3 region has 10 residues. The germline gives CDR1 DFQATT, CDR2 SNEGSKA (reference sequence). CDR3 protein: CSPTSNEQYF. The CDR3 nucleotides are TGCAGCCCTACTAGTAACGAGCAGTACTTC.